This T cell receptor beta chain was observed in a study of T cells in Graves' hyperthyroidism and ophthalmopathy. Amplification of TCR beta CDR3 regions was performed using RNA transcripts as template. A set of HTBI primers served as the primers for a first-round RT-PCR of the TCR CDR3. TCRdb analysed the multiplex PCR reads with MiXCR anew, one entry per CDR3 protein. This table holds 450,000 to 700,000 distinct CDR3 sequences, roughly 50% found once. Trimming removed 0 bases from V and 4 bases from J, with 12 bases in between. Germline CDR1 SEHNR, CDR2 FQNEAQ (reference sequence). The CDR3 has 15 residues. Lactation, pregnancy, other autoimmune disease or uncontrolled infection excluded patients.

The chain recombines TRBV7-9 with TRBJ1-2, with D maybe TRBD1 (6 bases). Sample: peripheral blood or thyroid tissue (not recorded which). This TCR derives from a woman under 30 with Graves' hyperthyroidism. The CDR3 spells CASSLARARGYGYTF. CDR3 coding DNA: TGTGCCAGCAGCTTAGCAAGAGCCAGGGGCTATGGCTACACCTTC. The full variable domain, completed using reference TRBV7-9 and TRBJ1-2, is DTGVSQNPRHKITKRGQNVTFRCDPISEHNRLYWYRQTLGQGPEFLTYFQNEAQLEKSRLLSDRFSAERPKGSFSTLEIQRTEQGDSAMYLCASSLARARGYGYTFGSGTRLTVV.